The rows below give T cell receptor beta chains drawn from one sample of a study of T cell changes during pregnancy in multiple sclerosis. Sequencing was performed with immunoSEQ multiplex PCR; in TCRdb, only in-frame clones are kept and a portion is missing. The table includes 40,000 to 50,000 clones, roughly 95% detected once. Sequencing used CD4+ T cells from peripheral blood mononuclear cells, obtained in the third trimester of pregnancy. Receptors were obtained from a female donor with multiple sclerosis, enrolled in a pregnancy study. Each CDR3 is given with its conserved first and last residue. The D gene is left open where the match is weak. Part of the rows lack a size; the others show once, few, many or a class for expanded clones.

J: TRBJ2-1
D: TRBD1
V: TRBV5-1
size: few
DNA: TGCGCCAGCAGCTTGTTCCCGACAGGGGACAATGAGCAGTTCTTC
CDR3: CASSLFPTGDNEQFF

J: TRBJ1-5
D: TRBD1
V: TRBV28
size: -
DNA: TGTGCCAGCAGTTTGGGACAGGGGGTACACAATCAGCCCCAGCATTTT
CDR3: CASSLGQGVHNQPQHF

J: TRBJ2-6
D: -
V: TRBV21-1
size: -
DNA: TGTGCCAGCAGCAAAGAGGAGTTCGGGACAGGGCCCTCTGGGGCCAACGTCCTGACTTTC
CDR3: CASSKEEFGTGPSGANVLTF

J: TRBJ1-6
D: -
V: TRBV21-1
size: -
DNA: TGTGCCAGCAGCAAAGTTGCTCTTCAGGGGAAAGGATCACCCCTCCACTTT
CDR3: CASSKVALQGKGSPLHF

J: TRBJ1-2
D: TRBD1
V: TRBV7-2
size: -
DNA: TGTGCCAGCAGCGAAGACAGGGGTTATGGCTACACCTTC
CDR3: CASSEDRGYGYTF

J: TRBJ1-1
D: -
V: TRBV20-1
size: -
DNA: TGCAGTGTTTTTGGAGGGGCTGAAGCTTTCTTT
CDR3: CSVFGGAEAFF

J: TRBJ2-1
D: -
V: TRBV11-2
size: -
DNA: TGTGCCAGCAGCCAGGGTCCCTGGAATGCGCAGTTCTTC
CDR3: CASSQGPWNAQFF

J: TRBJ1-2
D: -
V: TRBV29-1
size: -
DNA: TGCAGCGTTGCACCCAGGGTGGGAGGCTATGGCTACACCTTC
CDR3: CSVAPRVGGYGYTF

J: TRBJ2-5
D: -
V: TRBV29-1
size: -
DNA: TGCAGCATAGGACAAGGAGAGACCCAGTACTTC
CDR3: CSIGQGETQYF

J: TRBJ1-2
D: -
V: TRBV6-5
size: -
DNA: TGTGCCACCGGACAAGCCTATGGCTACACCTTC
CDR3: CATGQAYGYTF

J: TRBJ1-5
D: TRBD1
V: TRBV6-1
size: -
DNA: TGTGCCAGCCGGATGCCAGGGGGAAATCAGCCCCAGCATTTT
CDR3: CASRMPGGNQPQHF

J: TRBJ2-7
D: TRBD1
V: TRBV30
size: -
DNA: TGTGCCTGGAGTCGGGACAGGGGGCAGGGGGAGCAGTACTTC
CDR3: CAWSRDRGQGEQYF

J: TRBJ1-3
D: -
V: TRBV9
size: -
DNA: TGTGCCAGCAGCGATACAGGGAGAAGGGCAGGAAACACCATATATTTT
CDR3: CASSDTGRRAGNTIYF

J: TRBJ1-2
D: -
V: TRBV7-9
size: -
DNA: TGTGCCAGCAGCATTGCACTCGGAGAAATTAACTATGGCTACACCTTC
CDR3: CASSIALGEINYGYTF

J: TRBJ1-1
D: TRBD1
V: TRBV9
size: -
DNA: TGTGCCAGCAGCGTAGTCTTGACAGGGGGACCAGGGACTGAAGCTTTCTTT
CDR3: CASSVVLTGGPGTEAFF

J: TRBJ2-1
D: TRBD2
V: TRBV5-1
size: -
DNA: TGCGCCAGCAGCTTGGTAGCGGGGGTAAACAATGAGCAGTTCTTC
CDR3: CASSLVAGVNNEQFF

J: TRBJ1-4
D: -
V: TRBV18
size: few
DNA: TGTGCCAGCTCACCAACGGGGTATGGAGAAAAACTGTTTTTT
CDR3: CASSPTGYGEKLFF

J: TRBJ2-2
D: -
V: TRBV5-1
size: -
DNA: TGCGCCAGCAGCTTGCGGGTCGGGAGCGGCGGGGAGCTGTTTTTT
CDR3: CASSLRVGSGGELFF

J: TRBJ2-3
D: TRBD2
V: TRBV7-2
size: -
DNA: TGTGCCAGCAGCCCCGGGGTAGCGGGAGGTAGAGATACGCAGTATTTT
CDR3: CASSPGVAGGRDTQYF

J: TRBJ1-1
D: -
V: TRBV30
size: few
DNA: TGTGCCTGGACCCCGGGACTCCCCAACACTGAAGCTTTCTTT
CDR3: CAWTPGLPNTEAFF

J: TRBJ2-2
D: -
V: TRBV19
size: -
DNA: TGTGCCAGTAGTTATGAAGGGGCCGGGGAGCTGTTTTTT
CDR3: CASSYEGAGELFF

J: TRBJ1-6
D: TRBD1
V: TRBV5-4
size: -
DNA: TGTGCCAGCAGCTGGACAGGGTCTGGAGATTCACCCCTCCACTTT
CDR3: CASSWTGSGDSPLHF

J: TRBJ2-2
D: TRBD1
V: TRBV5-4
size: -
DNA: TGTGCCAGCACCCGGGACAGGAACACCGGGGAGCTGTTTTTT
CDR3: CASTRDRNTGELFF

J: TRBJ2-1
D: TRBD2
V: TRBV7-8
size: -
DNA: TGTGCCAGCAGCCCGAGACTAGCGGGAGTCTACAATGAGCAGTTCTTC
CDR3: CASSPRLAGVYNEQFF

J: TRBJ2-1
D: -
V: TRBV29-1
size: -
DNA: TGCAGCGTTGCAATCGGTGAGCAGTTCTTC
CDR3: CSVAIGEQFF

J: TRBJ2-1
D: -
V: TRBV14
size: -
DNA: TGTGCCAGCAGCCGACAGACCTACAATGAGCAGTTCTTC
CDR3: CASSRQTYNEQFF

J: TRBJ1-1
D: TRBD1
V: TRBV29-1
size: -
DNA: TGCAGCGCGGGGACAGGGGAGGTTGAAGCTTTCTTT
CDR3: CSAGTGEVEAFF

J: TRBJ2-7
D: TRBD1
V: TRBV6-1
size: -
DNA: TGTGCCAGCAGCAGGGGACAGCACTACGAGCAGTACTTC
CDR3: CASSRGQHYEQYF

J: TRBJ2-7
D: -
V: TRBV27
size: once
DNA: TGTGCCAGCAGCTACAAGACCGGGACAAATTACGAGCAGTACTTC
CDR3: CASSYKTGTNYEQYF

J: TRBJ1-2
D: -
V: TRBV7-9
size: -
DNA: TGTGCCAGCAGCTTAGGAGACGGGGAAAACTATGGCTACACCTTC
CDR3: CASSLGDGENYGYTF

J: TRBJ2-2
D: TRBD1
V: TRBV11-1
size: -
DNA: TGTGCCAGTAGACTACAGGGGTACACCGGGGAGCTGTTTTTT
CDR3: CASRLQGYTGELFF

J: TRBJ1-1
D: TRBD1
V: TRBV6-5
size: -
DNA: TGTGCCAGCGACCGCAGGGGGGTCCAACCAGAAGCTTTCTTT
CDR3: CASDRRGVQPEAFF

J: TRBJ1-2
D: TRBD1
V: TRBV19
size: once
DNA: TGTGCCAGTAGTGACCCGGGACAGGGGGGACCATATAACTATGGCTACACCTTC
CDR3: CASSDPGQGGPYNYGYTF

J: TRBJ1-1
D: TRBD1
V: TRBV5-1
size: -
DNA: TGCGCCAGCAGCGTCGGGACAGGGCTGGCCGGGACGACAAACACTGAAGCTTTCTTT
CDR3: CASSVGTGLAGTTNTEAFF

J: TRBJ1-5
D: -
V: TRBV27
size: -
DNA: TGTGCCAGCAGTTTACTCGGTCAGCCCCAGCATTTT
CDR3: CASSLLGQPQHF

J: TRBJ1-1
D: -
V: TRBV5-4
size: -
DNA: TGTGCCAGCAGCCCCAATGGGACTCTCAACACTGAAGCTTTCTTT
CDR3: CASSPNGTLNTEAFF

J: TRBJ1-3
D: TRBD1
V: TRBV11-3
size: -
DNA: TGTGCCAGCAGCCGATTGATTGGGACAGGGAACACCATATATTTT
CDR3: CASSRLIGTGNTIYF

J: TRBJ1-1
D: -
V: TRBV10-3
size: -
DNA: TGTGCCATCAGTGAGTCGAGGGCGGAGAACACTGAAGCTTTCTTT
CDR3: CAISESRAENTEAFF

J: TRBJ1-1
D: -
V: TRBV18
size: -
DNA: TGTGCCAGCTCACCGCAGGAGGTGAACACTGAAGCTTTCTTT
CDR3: CASSPQEVNTEAFF

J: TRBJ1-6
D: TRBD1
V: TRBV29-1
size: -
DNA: TGCAGCGTTGATTCTGCGACAGGGGAATTGAATTCACCCCTCCACTTT
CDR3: CSVDSATGELNSPLHF

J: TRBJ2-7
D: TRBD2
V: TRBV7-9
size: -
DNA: TGTGCCAGCAGCTTGGGACTAGCGGGAGGGCCCTCAGTGTACGAGCAGTACTTC
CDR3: CASSLGLAGGPSVYEQYF

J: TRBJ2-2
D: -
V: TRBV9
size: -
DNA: TGTGCCAGCAGCGCCCTAGGGTTAGGGGTGTCGGCCGGGGAGCTGTTTTTT
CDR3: CASSALGLGVSAGELFF

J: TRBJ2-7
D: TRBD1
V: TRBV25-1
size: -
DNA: TGTGCCAGCAGCTATGGGACAGGGTACTACGAGCAGTACTTC
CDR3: CASSYGTGYYEQYF

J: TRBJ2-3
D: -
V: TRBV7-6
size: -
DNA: TGTGCCAGCAGGTCCCTGGGAGGAACTAGCACAGATACGCAGTATTTT
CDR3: CASRSLGGTSTDTQYF

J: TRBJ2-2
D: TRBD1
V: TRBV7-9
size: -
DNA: TGTGCCAGCAGGACCGGGACAGGGGCTCCCCGAACCGGGGAGCTGTTTTTT
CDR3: CASRTGTGAPRTGELFF

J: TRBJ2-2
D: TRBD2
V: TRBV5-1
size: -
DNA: TGCGCCAGCAGCACCGCCCGCGGGGGGTTCACCGGGGAGCTGTTTTTT
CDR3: CASSTARGGFTGELFF

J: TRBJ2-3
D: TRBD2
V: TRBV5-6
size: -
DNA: TGTGCCAGCAGCTTGGATGGGGGGGGCACAGATACGCAGTATTTT
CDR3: CASSLDGGGTDTQYF